This T cell receptor (beta chain) came from a study of T cell repertoires in cytomegalovirus infection. Study overall: It was recently identified HLA-C-restricted and well-studied HLA-B-restricted CMV epitopes that the study used.

Via MiXCR, TCRdb re-called the reads, giving one row per CDR3 protein. The table records approximately 910,000 distinct CDR3 sequences, about 33% of them present only once. V was clipped by 5 bases and J by 3 bases, with 20 bases between them. The CDR3 runs 17 residues. This clonotype appeared a few times. Its antigen remains unknown. The TCR originated in a human donor in good health (CMV status not recorded). Some clones in this sample may be carry-over from other donors' samples. The input for sequencing was cultured CD8+ T cells from PBMCs, taken from culture after CMV antigen stimulation. This chain connects TRBV12-3 or TRBV12-4 to TRBJ2-1; the D call may be TRBD1 or TRBD2 (5 bases each). The DNA for the CDR3 is TGTGCCAGCAGTCAGGGACGTACGGCGCCCCTCTACAATGAGCAGTTCTTC. Amino acids: CASSQGRTAPLYNEQFF.